Included here is one T cell receptor beta chain sequence, with context. Compared with germline, one end of the junction differs, possibly owing to a read error. This sample is part of a study of shared clonotypes between healthy human individuals. The CDR3 is made up of 16 amino acids. Germline-derived CDR1 and CDR2 are WNHNN and SYGVQD (reference sequence). The repertoire was sequenced with immunoSEQ multiplex PCR; TCRdb's copy has only in-frame clones and lacks some. The table includes approximately 1,500,000 clones, over 95% detected once. The TCR was taken from a man aged 25-45 years in good health. This chain connects TRBV10-1 to TRBJ2-1, with 9 bases lining up with TRBD2. Sequenced input: naive CD4+ T cells sorted from blood. Subset described: CD45RA+ positively selected. CDR3 amino acids: CASSESGGRAYNEQFF. The CDR3 DNA is TGCGCCAGCAGTGAGTCAGGCGGGAGGGCCTATAATGAGCAGTTCTTC.